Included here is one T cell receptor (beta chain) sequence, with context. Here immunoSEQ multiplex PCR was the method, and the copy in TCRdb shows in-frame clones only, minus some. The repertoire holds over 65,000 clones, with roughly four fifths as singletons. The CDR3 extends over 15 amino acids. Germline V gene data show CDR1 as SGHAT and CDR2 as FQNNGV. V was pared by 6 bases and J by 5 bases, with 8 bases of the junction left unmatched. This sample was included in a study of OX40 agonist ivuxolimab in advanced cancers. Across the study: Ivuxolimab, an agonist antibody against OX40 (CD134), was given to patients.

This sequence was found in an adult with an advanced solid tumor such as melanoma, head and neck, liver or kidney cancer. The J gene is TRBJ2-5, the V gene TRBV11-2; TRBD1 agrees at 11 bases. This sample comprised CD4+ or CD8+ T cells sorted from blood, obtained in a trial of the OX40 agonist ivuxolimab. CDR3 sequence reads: CASRAGQGAWETQYF. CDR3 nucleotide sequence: TGTGCCAGCAGAGCCGGACAGGGGGCTTGGGAGACCCAGTACTTC.